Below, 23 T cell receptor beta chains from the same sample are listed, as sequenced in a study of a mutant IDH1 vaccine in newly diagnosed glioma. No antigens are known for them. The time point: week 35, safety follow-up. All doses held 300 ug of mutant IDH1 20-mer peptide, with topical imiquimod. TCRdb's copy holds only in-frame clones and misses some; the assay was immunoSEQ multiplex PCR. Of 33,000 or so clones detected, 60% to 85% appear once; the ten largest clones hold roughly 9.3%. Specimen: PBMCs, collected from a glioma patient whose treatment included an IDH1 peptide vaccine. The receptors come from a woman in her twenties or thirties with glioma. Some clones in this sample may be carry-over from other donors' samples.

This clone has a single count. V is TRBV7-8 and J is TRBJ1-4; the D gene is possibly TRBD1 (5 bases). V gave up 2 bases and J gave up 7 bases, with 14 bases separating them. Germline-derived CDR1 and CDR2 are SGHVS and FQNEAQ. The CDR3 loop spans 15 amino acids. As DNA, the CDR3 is TGTGCCAGCAGCTTACCCGCAGGGAGGGGTGAAAAACTGTTTTTT. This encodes CASSLPAGRGEKLFF.

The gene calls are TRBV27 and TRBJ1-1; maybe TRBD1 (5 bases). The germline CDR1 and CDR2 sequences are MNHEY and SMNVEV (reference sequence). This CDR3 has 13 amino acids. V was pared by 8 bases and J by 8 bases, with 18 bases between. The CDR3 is CASGLSGTAEAFF. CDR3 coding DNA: TGTGCCAGCGGACTCAGCGGGACTGCCGAAGCTTTCTTT.

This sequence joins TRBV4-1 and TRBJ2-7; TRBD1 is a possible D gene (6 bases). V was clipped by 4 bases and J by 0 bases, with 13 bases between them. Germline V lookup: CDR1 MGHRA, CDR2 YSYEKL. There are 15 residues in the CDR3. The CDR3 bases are TGCGCCAGCAGCCCTCGGGACATCCGCTCCTACGAGCAGTACTTC. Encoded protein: CASSPRDIRSYEQYF.

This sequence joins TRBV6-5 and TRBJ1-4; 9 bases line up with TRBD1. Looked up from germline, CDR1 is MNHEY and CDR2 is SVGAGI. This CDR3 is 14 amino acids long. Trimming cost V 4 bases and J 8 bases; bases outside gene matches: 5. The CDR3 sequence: CASSWGQGREKLFF. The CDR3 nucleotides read TGTGCCAGCAGTTGGGGACAGGGACGGGAAAAACTGTTTTTT.

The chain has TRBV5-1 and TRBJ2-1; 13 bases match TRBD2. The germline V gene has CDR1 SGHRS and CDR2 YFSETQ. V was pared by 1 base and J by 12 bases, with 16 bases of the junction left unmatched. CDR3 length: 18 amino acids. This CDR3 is CASSLLTRTSGSPFGQFF. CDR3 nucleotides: TGCGCCAGCAGCTTGCTTACTCGGACTAGCGGGAGCCCCTTTGGGCAGTTCTTC. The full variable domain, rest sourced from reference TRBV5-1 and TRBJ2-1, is KAGVTQTPRYLIKTRGQQVTLSCSPISGHRSVSWYQQTPGQGLQFLFEYFSETQRNKGNFPGRFSGRQFSNSRSEMNVSTLELGDSALYLCASSLLTRTSGSPFGQFFGPGTRLTVL.

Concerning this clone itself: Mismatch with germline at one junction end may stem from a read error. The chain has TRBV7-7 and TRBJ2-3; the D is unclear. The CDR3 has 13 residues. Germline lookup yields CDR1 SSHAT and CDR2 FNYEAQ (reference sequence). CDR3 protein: CASSLVEADTQYF. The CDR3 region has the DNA TGTGCTAGCAGCTTAGTAGAAGCAGATACGCAGTATTTT.

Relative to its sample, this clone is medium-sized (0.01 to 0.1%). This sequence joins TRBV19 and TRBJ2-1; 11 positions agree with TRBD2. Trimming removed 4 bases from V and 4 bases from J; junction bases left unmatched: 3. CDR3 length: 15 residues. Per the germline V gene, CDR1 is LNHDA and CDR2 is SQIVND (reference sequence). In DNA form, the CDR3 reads TGTGCCAGTAGTACGACTAGCGGGAATTACAATGAGCAGTTCTTC. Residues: CASSTTSGNYNEQFF.

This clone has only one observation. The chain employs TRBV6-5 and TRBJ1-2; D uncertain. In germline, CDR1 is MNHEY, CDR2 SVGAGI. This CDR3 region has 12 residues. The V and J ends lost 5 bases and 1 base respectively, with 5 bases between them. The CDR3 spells CASSRGNYGYTF. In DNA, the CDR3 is TGTGCCAGCAGTCGGGGTAACTATGGCTACACCTTC.

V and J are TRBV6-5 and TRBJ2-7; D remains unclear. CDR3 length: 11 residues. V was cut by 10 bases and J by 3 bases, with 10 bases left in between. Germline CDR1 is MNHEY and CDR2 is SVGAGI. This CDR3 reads CATSDGYEQYF. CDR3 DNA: TGTGCCACCTCGGACGGCTACGAGCAGTACTTC.

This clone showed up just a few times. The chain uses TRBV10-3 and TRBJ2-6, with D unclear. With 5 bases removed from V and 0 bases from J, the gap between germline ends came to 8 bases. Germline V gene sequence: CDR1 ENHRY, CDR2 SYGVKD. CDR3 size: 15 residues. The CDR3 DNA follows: TGTGCCATCAGTTGGTCGGGCTCTGGGGCCAACGTCCTGACTTTC. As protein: CAISWSGSGANVLTF.

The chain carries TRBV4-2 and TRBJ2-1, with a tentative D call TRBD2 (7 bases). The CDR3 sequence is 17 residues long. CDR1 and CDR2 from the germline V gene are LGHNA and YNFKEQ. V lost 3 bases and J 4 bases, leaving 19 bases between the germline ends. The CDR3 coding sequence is TGTGCCAGCAGCCAGGCTCCGCGGGGGACACCGTACAATGAGCAGTTCTTC. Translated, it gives CASSQAPRGTPYNEQFF.

CDR3 DNA: TGTGCCAGCAGCGTAGGGCCGGGGGCGGGTGAAGCTTTCTTT. This encodes CASSVGPGAGEAFF. The chain links TRBV9 to TRBJ1-1; the D gene is possibly TRBD1 (6 bases). This CDR3 region has 14 residues. Germline-derived CDR1 and CDR2 are SGDLS and YYNGEE. V lost 0 bases and J 7 bases, leaving 13 bases between the germline ends.

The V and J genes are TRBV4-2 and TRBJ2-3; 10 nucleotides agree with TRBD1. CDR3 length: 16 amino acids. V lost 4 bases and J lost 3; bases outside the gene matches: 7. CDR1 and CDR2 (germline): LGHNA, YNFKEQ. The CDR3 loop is CASSRQGQGMTDTQYF. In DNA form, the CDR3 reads TGTGCCAGCAGCCGCCAGGGACAGGGGATGACAGATACGCAGTATTTT.

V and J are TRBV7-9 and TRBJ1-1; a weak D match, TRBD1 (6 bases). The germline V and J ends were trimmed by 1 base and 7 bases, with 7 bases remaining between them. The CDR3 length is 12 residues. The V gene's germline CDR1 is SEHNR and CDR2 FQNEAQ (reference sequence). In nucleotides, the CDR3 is TGTGCCAGCAGCTTAGGGGGGCTTGAAGCTTTCTTT. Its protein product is CASSLGGLEAFF.

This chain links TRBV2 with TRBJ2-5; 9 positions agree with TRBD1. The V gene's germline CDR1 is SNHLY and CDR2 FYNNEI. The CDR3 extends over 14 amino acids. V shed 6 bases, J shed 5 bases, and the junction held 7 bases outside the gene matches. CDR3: CASRGGQGSETQYF. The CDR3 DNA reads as TGTGCCAGCAGGGGGGGACAGGGCAGCGAGACCCAGTACTTC.

Here the CDR3 reads CASSLLAGGPVETQYF. In nucleotides, the CDR3 is TGTGCCAGCAGTTTATTGGCGGGAGGGCCCGTTGAGACCCAGTACTTC. The chain combines TRBV27 with TRBJ2-5, with TRBD2 identical over 9 bases. The CDR3 contains 16 residues. The junction had 8 bases not matched to a gene; V was cut back by 1 base and J by 5 bases. CDR1 MNHEY and CDR2 SMNVEV come from the germline V gene (reference sequence).

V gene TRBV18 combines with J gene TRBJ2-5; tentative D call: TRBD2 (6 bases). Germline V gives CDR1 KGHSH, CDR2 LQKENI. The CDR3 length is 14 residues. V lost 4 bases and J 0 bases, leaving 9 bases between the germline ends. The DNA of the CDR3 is TGTGCCAGCTCACTGGGACTTAACCAAGAGACCCAGTACTTC. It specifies CASSLGLNQETQYF.

CDR3 DNA: TGTGCCAGCAGCCAAGGGGTAGGTAGCGCCACCTACAATGAGCAGTTCTTC. It encodes CASSQGVGSATYNEQFF. V usage is TRBV4-2 and J usage is TRBJ2-1; tentative D call: TRBD2 (5 bases). The germline V gene has CDR1 LGHNA and CDR2 YNFKEQ. The V end was cut by 1 base, the J end by 2 bases, with 15 bases between. This CDR3 spans 17 amino acids.

CDR3 in amino acids: CASSAGPQYGYTF. DNA for the CDR3: TGTGCCAGCAGTGCGGGGCCGCAATATGGCTACACCTTC. The genes are TRBV2 and TRBJ1-2, with D possibly being TRBD1 (5 bases). The CDR3 is 13 amino acids. CDR1 and CDR2 (germline): SNHLY, FYNNEI. Trimming cost V 4 bases and J 5 bases, with 11 bases left between them.

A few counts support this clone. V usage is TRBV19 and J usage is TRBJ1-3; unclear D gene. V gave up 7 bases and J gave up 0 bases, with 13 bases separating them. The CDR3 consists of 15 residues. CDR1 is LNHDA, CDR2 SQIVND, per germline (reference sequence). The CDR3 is CASISQPRSGNTIYF. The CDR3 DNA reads TGTGCCAGTATTTCACAGCCGCGCTCTGGAAACACCATATATTTT. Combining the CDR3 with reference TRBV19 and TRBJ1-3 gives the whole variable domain DGGITQSPKYLFRKEGQNVTLSCEQNLNHDAMYWYRQDPGQGLRLIYYSQIVNDFQKGDIAEGYSVSREKKESFPLTVTSAQKNPTAFYLCASISQPRSGNTIYFGEGSWLTVV.

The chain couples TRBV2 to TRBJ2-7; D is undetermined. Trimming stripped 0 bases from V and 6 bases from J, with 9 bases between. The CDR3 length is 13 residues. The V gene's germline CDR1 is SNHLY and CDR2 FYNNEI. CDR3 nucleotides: TGTGCCAGCAGTGAAGCTCGGGCGCTCGAGCAGTACTTC. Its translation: CASSEARALEQYF.

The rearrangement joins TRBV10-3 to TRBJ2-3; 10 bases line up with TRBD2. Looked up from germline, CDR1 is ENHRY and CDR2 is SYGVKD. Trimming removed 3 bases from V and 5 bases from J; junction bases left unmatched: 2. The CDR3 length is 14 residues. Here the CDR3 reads CAISDRTSGDTQYF. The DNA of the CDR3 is TGTGCCATCAGTGATAGGACTAGCGGAGATACGCAGTATTTT.

DNA for the CDR3: TGTGCCAGCAGTTACTCCCGAATCGGGAGCCCCTACGAGCAGTACTTC. Translation gives CASSYSRIGSPYEQYF. The rearrangement uses TRBV6-5 and TRBJ2-7; TRBD2 might be the D (6 bases). This CDR3 spans 16 amino acids. CDR1 is MNHEY and CDR2 is SVGAGI in the germline V gene. Trimming stripped 0 bases from V and 2 bases from J, with 14 bases between.